Listed below are T cell receptor beta chains from one sample, sequenced in a study of T cell repertoires in cytomegalovirus infection. TCRdb reanalysed the reads using MiXCR and keeps one entry per CDR3 protein. The table lists 750,000 to 900,000 distinct CDR3 sequences, 25% to 35% of them singletons, with around 13% in the top ten. These receptors have no known antigen. The input for sequencing was cultured CD8+ T cells from PBMCs, taken from culture after CMV antigen stimulation. The receptors come from a human donor in good health (CMV status not recorded). Some clones in this sample may be carry-over from other donors' samples. CDR3s include the opening cysteine and the closing phenylalanine or tryptophan. D genes are given only for firm matches. Clone size is given for some rows only: seen once, a few or many times, or a class if the clone is expanded.

V gene	J gene	clone size	D gene	CDR3 protein	CDR3 DNA
TRBV6-1	TRBJ2-2	many	TRBD1	CASRDRDPGELFF	TGTGCCAGCAGGGACAGGGATCCCGGGGAGCTGTTTTTT
TRBV6-5	TRBJ2-1	-	-	CASSYDGAVNEQFF	TGTGCCAGCAGTTACGACGGGGCAGTTAATGAGCAGTTCTTC
TRBV29-1	TRBJ2-7	-	-	CSVEGDVPYEQYF	TGCAGCGTTGAAGGGGACGTCCCCTACGAGCAGTACTTC
TRBV7-4	TRBJ1-2	-	TRBD1	CASSSTGQGRGYTF	TGTGCCAGCAGCTCGACCGGACAGGGCCGTGGCTACACCTTC
TRBV19	TRBJ1-6	few	TRBD1	CASSGQGSPLHF	TGTGCCAGTAGCGGACAGGGTTCACCCCTCCACTTT
TRBV4-1	TRBJ1-1	-	-	CASSQETDRAITEAFF	TGCGCCAGCAGCCAAGAGACGGACCGTGCCATCACTGAAGCTTTCTTT
TRBV25-1	TRBJ2-2	-	-	CASSLRGGPSTGELFF	TGTGCCAGCAGCCTAAGGGGCGGACCTTCCACCGGGGAGCTGTTTTTT
TRBV12-3/TRBV12-4	TRBJ1-6	-	-	CASSFADSNNSPLHF	TGTGCCAGCAGTTTCGCAGATTCGAATAATTCACCCCTCCACTTT
TRBV2	TRBJ1-1	once	-	CASSEMGQLNTEAFF	TGTGCCAGCAGTGAAATGGGTCAGCTTAACACTGAAGCTTTCTTT
TRBV7-9	TRBJ1-2	many	TRBD1	CASRPRQGIHYGYTF	TGTGCCAGCAGACCTCGACAGGGAATCCACTATGGCTACACCTTC
TRBV20-1	TRBJ2-1	few	TRBD1	CSAVGITGGGNEQFF	TGCAGTGCGGTCGGTATTACAGGGGGTGGGAATGAGCAGTTCTTC
TRBV11-2	TRBJ1-1	-	-	CASSLWEGDMNTEAFF	TGTGCCAGCAGCTTATGGGAAGGGGACATGAACACTGAAGCTTTCTTT
TRBV6-5	TRBJ1-2	-	-	CASTTLGGFYGYTF	TGTGCCAGCACCACCCTCGGGGGTTTCTATGGCTACACCTTC
TRBV7-8	TRBJ2-1	-	TRBD2	CASSLLAGRSYNEQFF	TGTGCCAGCAGCTTATTAGCGGGCCGCTCCTACAATGAGCAGTTCTTC
TRBV12-3/TRBV12-4	TRBJ2-2	few	-	CASSSPPGVQNTGELFF	TGTGCCAGCAGTTCCCCCCCCGGGGTCCAGAACACCGGGGAGCTGTTTTTT
TRBV7-2	TRBJ2-3	many	TRBD2	CASSPLAGNVQYF	TGTGCCAGCAGCCCACTAGCGGGGAATGTGCAGTATTTT
TRBV20-1	TRBJ2-7	few	TRBD1	CSAMYPRTGGKDEQYF	TGCAGTGCTATGTATCCGCGTACAGGGGGCAAGGACGAGCAGTACTTC
TRBV9	TRBJ1-1	once	-	CASSVGVGGQTSEAFF	TGTGCCAGCAGCGTAGGTGTCGGAGGGCAGACGTCTGAAGCTTTCTTT
TRBV7-8	TRBJ1-1	many	-	CASSLAPTANTEAFF	TGTGCCAGCAGCTTAGCGCCCACTGCGAACACTGAAGCTTTCTTT
TRBV15	TRBJ2-1	-	TRBD2	CATRSGGGSYNEQFF	TGTGCCACCAGAAGCGGGGGAGGGTCCTACAATGAGCAGTTCTTC
TRBV27	TRBJ2-3	many	-	CASSLADTDTQYF	TGTGCCAGCAGCTTAGCGGACACAGATACGCAGTATTTT
TRBV19	TRBJ1-1	-	-	CASSIAGGATEAFF	TGTGCCAGTAGTATAGCGGGGGGCGCAACTGAAGCTTTCTTT
TRBV12-3/TRBV12-4	TRBJ2-3	-	-	CAGSFSPDTQYF	TGTGCCGGCAGTTTTAGCCCAGATACGCAGTATTTT
TRBV7-9	TRBJ2-1	-	-	CASSFQAGRYNEQFF	TGTGCCAGCAGCTTCCAGGCAGGACGATACAATGAGCAGTTCTTC
TRBV27	TRBJ1-2	few	TRBD1	CASSHRDREYGYTF	TGTGCCAGCAGTCACCGGGACAGGGAATATGGCTACACCTTC
TRBV23-1	TRBJ1-1	-	-	CASSHQRGTDTNTEAFF	TGCGCCAGCAGTCATCAGAGAGGAACGGATACGAACACTGAAGCTTTCTTT
TRBV7-8	TRBJ2-3	few	TRBD1	CASSLPSTGASTDTQYF	TGTGCCAGCAGCTTACCCTCGACAGGGGCTAGCACAGATACGCAGTATTTT
TRBV7-8	TRBJ2-1	many	-	CASSALVGGNEQFF	TGTGCCAGCAGCGCCTTAGTCGGCGGCAATGAGCAGTTCTTC
TRBV5-1	TRBJ1-2	-	TRBD1	CASSIDRGGGYGYTF	TGCGCCAGCAGCATCGACAGGGGTGGTGGTTATGGCTACACCTTC
TRBV6-6	TRBJ1-3	-	-	CASSYSPGLGGNTIYF	TGTGCCAGCAGTTACTCGCCGGGGCTGGGGGGAAACACCATATATTTT